This T cell receptor beta chain was sequenced during a study of blood T cells in healthy people across ages (dated by TCRdb to 2015 to 2017). In terms of the full investigation: Template switching captured roughly one uniquely barcoded TCR beta cDNA molecule per two T cells in model experiments. The study measured age-related changes in TCR beta repertoire diversity using deep sequencing normalized with unique cDNA molecular identifiers. The donors were split into four age groups: young (average around 15 years), middle-aged (around 37), aged (62) and long-lived (under 85). To avoid experimental bias, donors of different ages were spread randomly across the sequencing lanes. Two additional independent replicas of 1 million unique cDNA reads from the same blood draw were analyzed for two donors (one aged 18 to 29 and one aged 80 or older). On the study overall, not on this receptor specifically: Estimates of total diversity from one million sequenced T cells were regarded as lower bounds and underestimates. Because the CMV infection status of the donors was unknown, age-related changes in expanded clonotypes may potentially have been confounded. Compared with the aged group, the long-lived group had more naive CD4+ T cells, fewer expanded clones and increased TCR diversity, suggesting age selection. There was a strong correlation between observed TCR beta diversity and the percentage of naive T cells measured by flow cytometry. Since profiling was done on bulk unsorted PBMCs, naive and antigen-experienced compartments could not be conclusively compared. As age increased, observed TCR beta diversity per million T cells dropped in a roughly linear way, and a significant reduction was already evident by age 40.

A single count supports this clonotype. Its antigen remains undetermined. Qualities for individual bases were not recorded, and no much larger clone is one base off. A single read counts as weak evidence. CDR1 and CDR2 are drawn from the germline V gene (reference sequence): SEHNR, FQNEAQ. The CDR3 starts with the cysteine, ends with the phenylalanine, and has 13 residues. Left in the record is the CDR3 DNA by itself, 39 bases read in frame from the first base. The V end loses 2 bases and the J end loses 15 bases, and a stretch of 17 bases separates them. The library was made by 5' RACE. Sequencing relied on an Illumina HiSeq 2500. The second PCR ran for roughly 7 to 11 cycles and used a J-beta primer mix along with a sample-barcoded 5' primer. Each TCR beta cDNA molecule received a unique molecular identifier from a template-switch 5' adaptor carrying 12 random nucleotides. At least 3 million CDR3-containing paired-end reads were obtained from each sample. First-strand cDNA synthesis was performed from all RNA using the Mint cDNA synthesis kit, with priming by a TRBC-specific oligonucleotide. After uracil-DNA glycosylase treatment, a first 18-cycle PCR used universal primers M1SS and BC2_uni_R on all cDNA. In the authors' own workflow: Each sample was normalized by randomly selecting 1 million high-quality reads, each carrying a distinct molecular identifier. Reads with shared molecular identifiers were discarded instead of being binned into consensus sequences. MiTCR, with a Q25 quality threshold and the strictest error-elimination algorithm, was used for CDR3 identification, clonotype clustering and error correction. A nonparametric unseen species model with Euler transformation was used to estimate lower-bound total TCR beta diversity. The raw public reads went through TCRdb reprocessing: fastp at Q25, MiXCR clone calling, in-frame beta chains kept. Records with the same CDR3 protein are collapsed into one entry carrying the most frequent genes and DNA. TCRdb's processing, not the authors' own work, is the source of the V and J calls. The sample includes about 750,000 distinct CDR3 sequences, with about 53% observed a single time. The top ten hold roughly two fifths of the sample.

The donors were roughly 39 Caucasian individuals from Russia, aged about 6 to 100 years, who were systemically healthy. Around 10 milliliters of peripheral blood were collected from each donor into EDTA-treated Vacutainer tubes. Ficoll-Paque density-gradient centrifugation was used to isolate PBMCs, with at least 6 million per sample. Trizol reagent was used to extract total RNA from PBMCs, with at least 5.5 micrograms per sample. For every donor, flow cytometry on a PBMC aliquot measured the percentage of naive CD45RAhigh/CD27high T cells. Sequencing was carried out using blood. This TCR derives from an older man in good health. The rearrangement joined TRBV7-9 to TRBJ2-1; perhaps TRBD2 is the D gene, with 5 bases matching. The CDR3 reads as follows: CASSLSGQKRVFF. The sequence in DNA is TGTGCCAGCAGCTTATCCGGCCAAAAGAGGGTGTTCTTC.